Each of the 10 T cell receptor beta chains below was sequenced from the same sample in a study of T cell responses to AZD1222 COVID-19 vaccine. The assay was immunoSEQ multiplex PCR, and TCRdb's table has in-frame clones only and misses some. The sample lists nearly 55,000 clones, about 90% occurring once. The specimen was peripheral blood, collected 28 days after the second AZD1222 dose. These receptors came from an adult who received the AZD1222 COVID-19 vaccine.

This CDR3 is CASSRLEDEQFF. The CDR3 DNA follows: TGTGCCAGCTCGCGACTAGAGGATGAGCAGTTCTTC. V is TRBV27 and J is TRBJ2-1, with TRBD2 as a possible D gene (6 bases). Germline V gives CDR1 MNHEY, CDR2 SMNVEV (reference sequence). V lost 8 bases and J lost 8, with 13 bases in between. This CDR3 region has 12 residues.

The rearrangement joins TRBV10-2 to TRBJ2-1; D unresolved. CDR3 length: 15 residues. Germline CDR1 is WSHSY and CDR2 is SAAADI. Between the trimmed V and J ends, which lost 7 bases and 0 bases, there was a span of 13 bases. This chain's CDR3 is CASIEDGFSYNEQFF. The CDR3 DNA is TGCGCCAGCATCGAAGACGGCTTCTCCTACAATGAGCAGTTCTTC.

This sequence joins TRBV30 and TRBJ1-1; D may be TRBD1 (5 bases). Germline CDR1 GTSNPN, CDR2 SVGIG (reference sequence). Deletions cut 1 base from V and 3 bases from J, with 9 bases between. The CDR3 spans 13 residues. CDR3 coding DNA: TGTGCCTGGAGTGGCCGGGACTACACTGAAGCTTTCTTT. As protein: CAWSGRDYTEAFF.

The gene calls are TRBV7-2 and TRBJ2-7, with D possibly being TRBD1 (5 bases). This CDR3 has 14 residues. With 1 base removed from V and 5 bases from J, the gap between germline ends came to 12 bases. Germline CDR1 reads SGHTA; CDR2 reads FQGNSA. This CDR3 is CASSLDQGRDEQYF. DNA of the CDR3: TGTGCCAGCAGCTTAGACCAAGGCAGGGACGAGCAGTACTTC.

This clone was counted once. V gene TRBV6-5 combines with J gene TRBJ1-5; 8 nucleotides line up with TRBD1. After removal of 4 bases from V and 3 bases from J, the junction contained 2 bases not matched to a gene. Looked up from germline, CDR1 is MNHEY and CDR2 is SVGAGI. The CDR3 contains 14 residues. The CDR3 DNA reads as TGTGCCAGCAGTTCGACAGGGGTCAATCAGCCCCAGCATTTT. Translating it yields CASSSTGVNQPQHF.

This chain connects TRBV4-2 to TRBJ2-1, with 7 bases lining up with TRBD2. The CDR3 has 16 residues. Trimming took 4 bases from V and 4 from J; bases not matched to a gene: 10. Germline V gives CDR1 LGHNA, CDR2 YNFKEQ. The CDR3 DNA follows: TGTGCCAGCAGCCCCGGGAGGAGCGGGGTTTACAATGAGCAGTTCTTC. It specifies CASSPGRSGVYNEQFF.

This chain uses TRBV3-1 (or the pseudogene TRBV3-2) with TRBJ2-1; D gene ambiguous. The CDR3 is made up of 13 amino acids. The V gene lost 3 bases and the J gene lost 4 bases, with 7 bases spanning the gap. Germline V lookup: CDR1 LGHDT, CDR2 YNNKEL (reference sequence). CDR3 nucleotide sequence: TGTGCCAGCAGCCAGGTTAATTACAATGAGCAGTTCTTC. This gives the protein CASSQVNYNEQFF.

The rearrangement joins TRBV19 to TRBJ2-5; 12 positions match TRBD2. The CDR3 length is 15 residues. The junction had 5 bases not matched to a gene; V was cut back by 6 bases and J by 3 bases. Germline values: CDR1 LNHDA, CDR2 SQIVND (reference sequence). CDR3 in amino acids: CASRQLAGGEETQYF. For the CDR3, the DNA is TGTGCCAGTAGACAACTAGCGGGAGGTGAAGAGACCCAGTACTTC.

The table lists this clone with a count of one. The V gene is TRBV3-1 (or the pseudogene TRBV3-2), the J gene TRBJ2-1; D is unclear. The germline CDR1 and CDR2 sequences are LGHDT and YNNKEL (reference sequence). V was cut by 4 bases and J by 0 bases, with 13 bases left in between. The CDR3 is 16 residues long. In DNA, the CDR3 is TGTGCCAGCAGCCCTCGGTGGGGAAGCTCCTACAATGAGCAGTTCTTC. Translating gives CASSPRWGSSYNEQFF.

This clone appeared a single time. V usage is TRBV6-5 and J usage is TRBJ2-1, with 7 nucleotides matching TRBD1. This CDR3 is 14 amino acids long. Unmatched junction bases numbered 7, after V lost 4 bases and J lost 7 bases. Germline values: CDR1 MNHEY, CDR2 SVGAGI. CDR3 sequence reads: CASSSRGQVNEQFF. In nucleotides, the CDR3 is TGTGCCAGCAGTTCCCGCGGACAGGTGAATGAGCAGTTCTTC.